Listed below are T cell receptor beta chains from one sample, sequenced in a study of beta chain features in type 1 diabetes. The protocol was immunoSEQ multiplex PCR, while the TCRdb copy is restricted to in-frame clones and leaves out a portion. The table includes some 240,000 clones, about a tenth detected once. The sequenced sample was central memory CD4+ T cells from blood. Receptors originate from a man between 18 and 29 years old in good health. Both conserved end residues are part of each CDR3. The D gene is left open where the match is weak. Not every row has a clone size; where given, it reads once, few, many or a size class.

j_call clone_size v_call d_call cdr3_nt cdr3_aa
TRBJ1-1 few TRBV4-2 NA TGTGCCAGCAGCCAAGATATCACAGGTGGGAACACTGAAGCTTTCTTT CASSQDITGGNTEAFF
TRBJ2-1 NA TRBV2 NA TGTGCCAGCAGTGGTCGGTACAACAATGAGCAGTTCTTC CASSGRYNNEQFF
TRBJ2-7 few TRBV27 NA TGTGCCAGCAGTTTATCCGTCTCTAGGCGCGTGGGGGAGCAGTACTTC CASSLSVSRRVGEQYF
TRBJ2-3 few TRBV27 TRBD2 TGTGCCAGCAGTCCTCCCCCTGGGGCTAGCGGGAGCCTGTGGGGGGCCGATACGCAGTATTTT CASSPPPGASGSLWGADTQYF
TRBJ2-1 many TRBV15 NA TGTGCCACCAGCAGAGAGGGTCACAATGAGCAGTTCTTC CATSREGHNEQFF
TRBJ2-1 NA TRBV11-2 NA TGTGCCAGCATCCGGACCGCCAGCTCCTACAATGAGCAGTTCTTC CASIRTASSYNEQFF
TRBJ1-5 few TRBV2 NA TGTGCCAGCGGATCAAATCAGCCCCAGCATTTT CASGSNQPQHF
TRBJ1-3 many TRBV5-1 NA TGCGCCAGCAGCTTGGAGAGCATTTCTGGAAACACCATATATTTT CASSLESISGNTIYF
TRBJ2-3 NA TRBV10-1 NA TGCGCCAGCAGTGAGTCCCGGAGCACAGATACGCAGTATTTT CASSESRSTDTQYF
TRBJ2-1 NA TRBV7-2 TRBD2 TGTGCCAGCACTCAACTAGCGGGAGGGCCTGGGGAGCAGTTCTTC CASTQLAGGPGEQFF
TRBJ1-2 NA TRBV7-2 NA TGTGCCAGCAGCTACCCGAGGGACTATGGCTACACCTTC CASSYPRDYGYTF
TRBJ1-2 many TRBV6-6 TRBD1 TGTGCCAGCAGTTCCACCGGGACAGGGGTAGGCTATGGCTACACCTTC CASSSTGTGVGYGYTF
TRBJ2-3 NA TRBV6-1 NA TGTGCCAGCAGTGAATTACAGGGCACAGATACGCAGTATTTT CASSELQGTDTQYF
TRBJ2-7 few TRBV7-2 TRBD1 TGTGCCAGCAGCACCGGGACAGGGGGACCCTACGAGCAGTACTTC CASSTGTGGPYEQYF
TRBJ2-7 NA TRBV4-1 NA TGCGCCAGCAGCCAAGAGAGTAAACCAAGCTCCTACGAGCAGTACTTC CASSQESKPSSYEQYF
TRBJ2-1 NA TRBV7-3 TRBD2 TGTGCCAGCAGCCCACGTCGGACTAGCGATTCCTACAATGAGCAGTTCTTC CASSPRRTSDSYNEQFF
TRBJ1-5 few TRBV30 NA TGTGCCTGGAGTAGCAAACAGGTCATTTGGCCCCAGCATTTT CAWSSKQVIWPQHF
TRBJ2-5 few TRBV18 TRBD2 TGTGCCAGCTCATCCCAGACCGGGACTAGCGGGAGAGGTACCCAGTACTTC CASSSQTGTSGRGTQYF
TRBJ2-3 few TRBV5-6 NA TGTGCCAGCAGCTTGGACATGGGAACAGATACGCAGTATTTT CASSLDMGTDTQYF
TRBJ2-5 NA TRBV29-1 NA TGCAGCGCTGGTCCACAAGAGACCCAGTACTTC CSAGPQETQYF
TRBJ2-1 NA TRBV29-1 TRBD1 TGCAGCGTCTCCTATGGGACAGGAACTTACAATGAGCAGTTCTTC CSVSYGTGTYNEQFF
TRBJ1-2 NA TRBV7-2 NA TGTGCCAGCAGCACGAGACAGGCGGACCTACGCGGCTACACCTTC CASSTRQADLRGYTF
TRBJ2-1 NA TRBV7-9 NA TGTGCCAGCAGCTTAGACAGGGTTAACAATGAGCAGTTCTTC CASSLDRVNNEQFF
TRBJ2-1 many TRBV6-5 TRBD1 TGTGCCAGCAGTTACGACAGGGCACTCCTCAACAATGAGCAGTTCTTC CASSYDRALLNNEQFF
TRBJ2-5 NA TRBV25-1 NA TGTGCCAGCAGTGAACTCAAGGGACGTCAGGAGACCCAGTACTTC CASSELKGRQETQYF
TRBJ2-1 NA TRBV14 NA TGTGCCAGCAGTGTGGCACCGGGGTGGAATGAGCAGTTCTTC CASSVAPGWNEQFF
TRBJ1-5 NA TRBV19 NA TGTGCCACACGGGAGAGCAATCAGCCCCAGCATTTT CATRESNQPQHF
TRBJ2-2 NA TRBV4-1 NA TGCGCCAGCAGCCAAGATTACACCGGGGAGCTGTTTTTT CASSQDYTGELFF
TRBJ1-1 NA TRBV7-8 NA TGTGCCAGCAGCTTTTCCAGGGGTACGGCTTTCTTT CASSFSRGTAFF